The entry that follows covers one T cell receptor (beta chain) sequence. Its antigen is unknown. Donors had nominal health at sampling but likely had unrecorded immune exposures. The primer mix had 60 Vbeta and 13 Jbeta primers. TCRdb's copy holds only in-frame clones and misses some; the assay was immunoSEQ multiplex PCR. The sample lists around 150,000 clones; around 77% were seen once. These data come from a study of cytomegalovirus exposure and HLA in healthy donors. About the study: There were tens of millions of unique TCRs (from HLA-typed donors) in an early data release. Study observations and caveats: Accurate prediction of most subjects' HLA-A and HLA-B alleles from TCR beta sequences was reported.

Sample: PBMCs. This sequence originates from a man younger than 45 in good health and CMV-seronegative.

The CDR3, as DNA: TGTGCCAGCAGCTTGTCTAGCGGGAGGCCCTACAATGAGCAGTTCTTC. Translating it yields CASSLSSGRPYNEQFF. The rearrangement uses TRBV5-4 and TRBJ2-1, with 11 bases that match TRBD2. The CDR3 length is 16 residues. With V trimmed by 1 base and J by 2 bases, 2 bases remained unmatched. Germline V CDR1 and CDR2: SGHNT, YYREEE (reference sequence).